These 5 T cell receptor beta chains originate from one sample sequenced in a study of OX40 agonist ivuxolimab in advanced cancers. The data were produced by immunoSEQ multiplex PCR, yet TCRdb's version contains in-frame clones alone and is incomplete. The data contain approximately 65,000 clones, about nine tenths of them singletons. The source was CD4+ or CD8+ T cells sorted from blood, collected in a trial of the OX40 agonist ivuxolimab. The receptors shown here come from an adult with an advanced solid tumor such as melanoma, head and neck, liver or kidney cancer.

The genes are TRBV30 and TRBJ2-3, with TRBD1 as a possible D gene (6 bases). CDR1 and CDR2 from the germline V gene are GTSNPN and SVGIG (reference sequence). The CDR3 spans 12 residues. Trimming removed 0 bases at V and 5 bases at J, with 6 bases between. The CDR3 nucleotides are TGTGCCTGGAGTGTAGGGGGAGATACGCAGTATTTT. It encodes CAWSVGGDTQYF.

The CDR3 here is CAIGTANTGELFF. CDR3 in DNA: TGTGCCATTGGGACAGCGAACACCGGGGAGCTGTTTTTT. This chain links TRBV6-5 with TRBJ2-2, with 7 bases matching TRBD1. Germline assignment: CDR1 MNHEY and CDR2 SVGAGI. The CDR3 has 13 amino acids. V dropped 10 bases and J dropped 0; count of bases not matched to a gene: 2.

This chain joins TRBV2 and TRBJ1-5, with no clear D. The V end was cut by 9 bases, the J end by 7 bases, with 16 bases between. Germline V gene lookup returns CDR1 SNHLY and CDR2 FYNNEI. The CDR3 consists of 13 residues. CDR3 residues: CASRTTLNQPQHF. DNA for the CDR3: TGTGCCAGTCGGACGACGTTAAACCAGCCCCAGCATTTT.

The CDR3 nucleotides read TGTGCCAGCAGCTTTCAAGGGACAGGGTTCTACGAGCAGTACTTC. Translating it yields CASSFQGTGFYEQYF. The chain carries TRBV5-5 and TRBJ2-7; TRBD1 agrees at 9 bases. The germline V gene encodes CDR1 SGHKS and CDR2 YYEKEE (reference sequence). The V gene end was trimmed by 2 bases and the J gene end by 3 bases; junction bases not matched to a gene: 6. This CDR3 comprises 15 residues.

The gene calls are TRBV19 and TRBJ2-3, with D maybe TRBD2 (7 bases). The germline gives CDR1 LNHDA, CDR2 SQIVND (reference sequence). There are 15 residues in the CDR3. With 3 bases removed from V and 2 bases from J, the gap between germline ends came to 12 bases. Here the CDR3 reads CASSIAGALTDTQYF. For the CDR3, the DNA is TGTGCCAGTAGTATTGCGGGGGCCCTCACAGATACGCAGTATTTT.